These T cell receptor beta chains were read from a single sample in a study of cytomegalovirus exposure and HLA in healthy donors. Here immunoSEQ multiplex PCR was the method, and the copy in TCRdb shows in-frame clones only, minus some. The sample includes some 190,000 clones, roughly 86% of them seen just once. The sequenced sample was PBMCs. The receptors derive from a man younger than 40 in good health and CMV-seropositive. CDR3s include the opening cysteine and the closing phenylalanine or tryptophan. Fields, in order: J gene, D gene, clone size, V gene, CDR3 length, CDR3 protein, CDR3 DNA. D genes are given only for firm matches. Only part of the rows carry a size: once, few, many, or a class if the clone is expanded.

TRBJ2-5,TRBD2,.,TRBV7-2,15,CASSPRTSGGETQYF,TGTGCCAGCAGCCCGAGGACTAGCGGGGGAGAGACCCAGTACTTC
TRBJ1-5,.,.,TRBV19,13,CASSKGPNQPQHF,TGTGCCAGTAGTAAGGGACCAAATCAGCCCCAGCATTTT
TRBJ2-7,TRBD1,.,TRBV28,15,CASSKGDSSSYEQYF,TGTGCCAGCAGCAAGGGGGACAGTAGCTCCTACGAGCAGTACTTC
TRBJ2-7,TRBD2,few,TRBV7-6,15,CASSLGAGEGYEQYF,TGTGCCAGCAGCTTAGGGGCGGGAGAAGGCTACGAGCAGTACTTC
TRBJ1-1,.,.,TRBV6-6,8,CASAVAFF,TGTGCCAGCGCGGTGGCTTTCTTT
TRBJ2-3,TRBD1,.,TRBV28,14,CASSPGQGGTGQYF,TGTGCCAGCAGCCCTGGACAGGGGGGGACGGGGCAGTATTTT
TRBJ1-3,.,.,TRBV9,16,CASSVDPAGLGNTIYF,TGTGCCAGCAGCGTAGACCCCGCGGGCCTAGGAAACACCATATATTTT
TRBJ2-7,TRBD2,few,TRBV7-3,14,CASSLGLAGGEQYF,TGTGCCAGCAGCTTGGGACTAGCGGGTGGGGAGCAGTACTTC
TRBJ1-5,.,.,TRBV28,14,CASSRGGSNQPQHF,TGTGCCAGCAGCCGGGGCGGGAGCAATCAGCCCCAGCATTTT
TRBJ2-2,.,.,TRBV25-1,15,CASSESHRPTGELFF,TGTGCCAGCAGTGAATCGCACAGGCCAACCGGGGAGCTGTTTTTT
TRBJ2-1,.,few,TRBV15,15,CATSRRTGRANEQFF,TGTGCCACCAGCAGGCGGACAGGGAGGGCCAATGAGCAGTTCTTC
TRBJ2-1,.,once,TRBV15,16,CATSRFGSGVNNEQFF,TGTGCCACCAGCAGATTCGGTTCGGGCGTAAACAATGAGCAGTTCTTC
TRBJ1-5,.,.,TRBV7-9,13,CASSLAPNQPQHF,TGTGCCAGCAGCTTAGCCCCGAATCAGCCCCAGCATTTT
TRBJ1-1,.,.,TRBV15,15,CATSRPDILNTEAFF,TGTGCCACCAGCAGACCCGACATTTTAAACACTGAAGCTTTCTTT
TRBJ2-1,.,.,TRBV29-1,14,CSVVKASSYNEQFF,TGCAGCGTTGTTAAGGCCAGCTCCTACAATGAGCAGTTCTTC
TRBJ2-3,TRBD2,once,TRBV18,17,CASSPEGLAGSTDTQYF,TGTGCCAGCTCACCCGAGGGACTAGCGGGCAGCACAGATACGCAGTATTTT
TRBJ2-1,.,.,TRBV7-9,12,CASSLAAQEQFF,TGTGCCAGCAGCTTAGCGGCCCAGGAGCAGTTCTTC
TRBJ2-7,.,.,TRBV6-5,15,CASSYSTPGRGPQYF,TGTGCCAGCAGTTACTCGACCCCCGGCAGGGGTCCTCAGTACTTC
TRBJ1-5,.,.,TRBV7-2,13,CASSFRDNQPQHF,TGTGCCAGCAGCTTCCGGGACAATCAGCCCCAGCATTTT
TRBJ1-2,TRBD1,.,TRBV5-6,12,CASSLGQGRITF,TGTGCCAGCAGCTTGGGACAGGGAAGAATCACCTTC
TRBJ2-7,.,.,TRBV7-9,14,CASSPQESGYEQYF,TGTGCCAGCAGCCCCCAGGAGTCCGGCTACGAGCAGTACTTC
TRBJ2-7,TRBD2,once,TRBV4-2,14,CASSQDKREREQYF,TGTGCCAGCAGCCAAGATAAGCGGGAGAGGGAGCAGTACTTC
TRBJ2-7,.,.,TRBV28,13,CAITLRTGDEQYF,TGTGCCATAACCCTTAGAACCGGGGACGAGCAGTACTTC
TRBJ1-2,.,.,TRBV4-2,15,CASSQSQGPNYGYTF,TGTGCCAGCAGCCAATCTCAGGGGCCTAACTATGGCTACACCTTC
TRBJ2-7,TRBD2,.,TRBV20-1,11,CALSGGFEQYF,TGCGCTCTTAGCGGGGGTTTTGAGCAGTACTTC
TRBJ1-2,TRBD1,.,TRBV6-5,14,CASRSTGGWDGYTF,TGTGCCAGCAGGTCGACAGGGGGATGGGATGGCTACACCTTC
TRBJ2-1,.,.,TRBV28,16,CASLNERGASYNEQFF,TGTGCCAGTCTTAACGAACGGGGAGCGTCCTACAATGAGCAGTTCTTC
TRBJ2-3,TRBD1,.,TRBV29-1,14,CSLTGQGATDTQYF,TGCAGCCTAACCGGACAGGGAGCCACAGATACGCAGTATTTT
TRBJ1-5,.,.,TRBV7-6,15,CASSLDPGINQPQHF,TGTGCCAGCAGCTTAGATCCGGGAATCAATCAGCCCCAGCATTTT
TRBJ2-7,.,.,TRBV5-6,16,CASSLAMAGYSYEQYF,TGTGCCAGCAGCTTGGCGATGGCCGGATACTCCTACGAGCAGTACTTC
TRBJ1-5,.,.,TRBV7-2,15,CASSLVGYSNQPQHF,TGTGCCAGCAGCTTAGTAGGTTATAGCAATCAGCCCCAGCATTTT
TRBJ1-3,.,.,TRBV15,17,CATRKTGTPFSGNTIYF,TGTGCCACCAGAAAAACCGGGACCCCCTTCTCTGGAAACACCATATATTTT
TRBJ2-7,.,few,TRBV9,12,CASSGESYEQYF,TGTGCCAGCAGCGGCGAGTCCTACGAGCAGTACTTC
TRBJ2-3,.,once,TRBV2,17,CASSEMGDSLNTDTQYF,TGTGCCAGCAGTGAAATGGGGGACTCCCTGAACACAGATACGCAGTATTTT
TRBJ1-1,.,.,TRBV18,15,CASSPSPDGNTEAFF,TGTGCCAGCTCACCAAGCCCCGATGGGAACACTGAAGCTTTCTTT
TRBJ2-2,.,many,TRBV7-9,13,CASSPPGTGELFF,TGTGCCAGCAGCCCCCCCGGCACCGGGGAGCTGTTTTTT
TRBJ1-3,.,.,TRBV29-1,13,CSVELDSSKTIYF,TGCAGCGTTGAACTGGACAGTTCGAAGACCATATATTTT
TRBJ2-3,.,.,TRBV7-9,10,CASEVDTQYF,TGTGCCAGCGAGGTGGATACGCAGTATTTT
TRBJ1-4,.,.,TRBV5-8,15,CASSPGTGAYEKLFF,TGTGCCAGCAGCCCCGGGACGGGGGCCTATGAAAAACTGTTTTTT
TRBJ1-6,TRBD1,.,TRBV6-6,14,CASSRQGSNSPLHF,TGTGCCAGCAGCCGACAGGGGAGCAATTCACCCCTCCACTTT
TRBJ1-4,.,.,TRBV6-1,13,CASSEALVYKLFF,TGTGCCAGCAGTGAAGCGCTGGTGTATAAACTGTTTTTT
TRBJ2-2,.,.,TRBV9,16,CASSAWELAGTGELFF,TGTGCCAGCAGCGCATGGGAGTTAGCAGGCACCGGGGAGCTGTTTTTT
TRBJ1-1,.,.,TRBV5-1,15,CASSTSSGLNTEAFF,TGCGCCAGCAGCACCTCTTCAGGATTGAACACTGAAGCTTTCTTT
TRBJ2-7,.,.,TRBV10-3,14,CAISESNRVYEQYF,TGTGCCATCAGTGAGTCGAACAGAGTCTACGAGCAGTACTTC